This T cell receptor (beta chain) was recorded in a study of post-analysis software for immune sequencing data. Study results and caveats: TRBV5-6, TRBV5-1 and TRBV20-1 were among 4 or 5 TRBV segments more frequent in patients than controls.

A word on this clonotype: Antigen unknown.

Unique-molecular-identifier-tagged TCR beta cDNA libraries were used. TCRdb processed the PCR reads anew with MiXCR; each CDR3 protein has one entry. The repertoire holds some 800,000 distinct CDR3 sequences, with around 46% as singletons. From germline, CDR1 is MNHEY and CDR2 SVGAGI. V was pared by 2 bases and J by 4 bases, with 5 bases of the junction left unmatched. The length of the CDR3 is 16 residues. Sequenced sample: blood. This TCR derives from a girl aged 5 to 17 with multiple sclerosis. The chain combines TRBV6-5 with TRBJ2-2; 9 bases match TRBD2. The CDR3 sequence: CASSYGLAGITGELFF. In DNA, the CDR3 is TGTGCCAGCAGTTACGGGCTAGCGGGGATCACCGGGGAGCTGTTTTTT.